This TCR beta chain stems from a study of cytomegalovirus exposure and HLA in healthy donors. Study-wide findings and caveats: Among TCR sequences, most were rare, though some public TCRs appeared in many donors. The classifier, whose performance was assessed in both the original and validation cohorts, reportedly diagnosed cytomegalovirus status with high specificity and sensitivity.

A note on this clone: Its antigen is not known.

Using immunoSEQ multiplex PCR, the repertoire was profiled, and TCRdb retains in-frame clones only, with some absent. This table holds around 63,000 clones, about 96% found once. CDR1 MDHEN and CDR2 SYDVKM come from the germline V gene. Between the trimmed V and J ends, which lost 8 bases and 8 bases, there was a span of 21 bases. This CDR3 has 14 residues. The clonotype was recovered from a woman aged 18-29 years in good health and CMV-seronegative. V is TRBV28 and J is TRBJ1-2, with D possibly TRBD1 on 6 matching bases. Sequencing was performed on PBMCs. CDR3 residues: CASGRTVLSFGYTF. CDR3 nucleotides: TGTGCCAGCGGCCGGACAGTCCTCAGCTTCGGCTACACCTTC.